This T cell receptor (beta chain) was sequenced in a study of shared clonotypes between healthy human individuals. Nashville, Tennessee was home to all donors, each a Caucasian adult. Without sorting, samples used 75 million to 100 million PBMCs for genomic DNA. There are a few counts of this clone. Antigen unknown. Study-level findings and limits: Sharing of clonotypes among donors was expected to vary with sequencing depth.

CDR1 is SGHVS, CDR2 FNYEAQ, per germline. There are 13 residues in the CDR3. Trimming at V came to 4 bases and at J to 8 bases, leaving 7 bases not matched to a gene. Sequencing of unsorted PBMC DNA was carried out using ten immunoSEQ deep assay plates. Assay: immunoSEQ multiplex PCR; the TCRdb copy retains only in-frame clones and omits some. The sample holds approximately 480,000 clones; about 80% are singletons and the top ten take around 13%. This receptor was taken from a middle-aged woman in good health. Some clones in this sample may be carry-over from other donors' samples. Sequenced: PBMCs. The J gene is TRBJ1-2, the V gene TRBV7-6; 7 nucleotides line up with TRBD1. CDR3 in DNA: TGTGCCAGCAGCTCGACAGGGATTGGAGGCTACACCTTC. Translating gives CASSSTGIGGYTF.